A single sample gave rise to the 29 T cell receptor beta chains below, sequenced in a study of blood T cell repertoires in COVID-19. Some clones are missing from TCRdb's copy, which holds only in-frame ones; the method was immunoSEQ multiplex PCR. The sample records approximately 200,000 clones, roughly 84% being singletons. The sequenced sample consisted of peripheral blood. These receptors all stem from a woman aged 55-69 years with acute or convalescent COVID-19.

Comments on this clone: This sample also contains other DNA sequences that code for the same CDR3. This chain connects TRBV3-1 (or the pseudogene TRBV3-2) to TRBJ1-2; TRBD1 matches 7 bases. The CDR3 is 13 residues long. In germline, CDR1 is LGHDT, CDR2 YNNKEL (reference sequence). V lost 6 bases to trimming and J lost 6 bases; unmatched junction nucleotides: 7. In nucleotides, the CDR3 is TGTGCCAGCAGTTATACAGGGGACGATGGCTACACCTTC. It codes for CASSYTGDDGYTF.

This clone has only a few counts. The chain combines TRBV4-3 with TRBJ1-1; no clear D gene. This CDR3 contains 15 residues. CDR1 and CDR2 from the germline V gene are LGHNA and YSLEER. V was clipped by 0 bases and J by 5 bases, with 13 bases between them. CDR3 nucleotides: TGCGCCAGCAGCCAAGAGAGGGCCGGGAGGACTGAAGCTTTCTTT. Translated: CASSQERAGRTEAFF.

The chain links TRBV6-5 to TRBJ2-2; D not resolved. The ends were cut back, 7 bases at V and 4 bases at J, with 10 bases in the middle. The CDR3 covers 13 residues. The germline CDR1 and CDR2 sequences are MNHEY and SVGAGI. The CDR3 DNA sequence: TGTGCCAGCAAGAGACTCGGCACCGGGGAGCTGTTTTTT. This translates into CASKRLGTGELFF.

The chain links TRBV4-2 to TRBJ2-7, with TRBD2 matching over 8 bases. Germline V gene lookup returns CDR1 LGHNA and CDR2 YNFKEQ. The J segment lost 2 bases and the V segment lost 3 bases, leaving 6 bases of the junction unmatched. This CDR3 comprises 15 residues. CDR3 sequence (DNA): TGTGCCAGCAGCCAGGGAGCGGGGGCAACCTACGAGCAGTACTTC. Amino acids: CASSQGAGATYEQYF.

This clone has just one count. V and J are TRBV19 and TRBJ1-1, with 10 bases lining up with TRBD1. CDR1 and CDR2 from the germline V gene are LNHDA and SQIVND (reference sequence). Trimming took 5 bases from V and 6 from J; bases not matched to a gene: 15. The CDR3 runs 17 residues. CDR3 in amino acids: CASSPSGTGVGKAEAFF. CDR3 DNA sequence: TGTGCCAGTAGTCCTTCCGGGACAGGGGTTGGGAAGGCTGAAGCTTTCTTT.

The chain carries TRBV4-1 and TRBJ2-7; D is possibly TRBD1 (6 bases). Germline CDR1 MGHRA, CDR2 YSYEKL. The ends were cut back, 2 bases at V and 4 bases at J, with 18 bases in the middle. This CDR3 has 16 residues. For the CDR3, the DNA is TGCGCCAGCAGCCAATCAACAGGGATGGAGAGATACGAGCAGTACTTC. Its translation is CASSQSTGMERYEQYF.

The chain couples TRBV7-9 to TRBJ1-2; D gene ambiguous. The CDR3 extends over 11 amino acids. CDR1 is SEHNR, CDR2 FQNEAQ, per germline (reference sequence). V lost 7 bases and J 8 bases, leaving 11 bases between the germline ends. CDR3 amino acids: CASNLIRGYTF. The CDR3 coding sequence is TGTGCCAGCAACCTCATCAGGGGCTACACCTTC.

This sequence joins TRBV5-1 and TRBJ2-3; TRBD2 aligns across 11 bases. V gave up 3 bases and J gave up 0 bases; unmatched junction bases: 9. The CDR3 extends over 18 amino acids. CDR1 and CDR2 from the germline V gene are SGHRS and YFSETQ. Here the CDR3 reads CASSSSSGGLTSTDTQYF. The CDR3 DNA is TGCGCCAGCAGCTCTTCTAGCGGGGGGCTTACTAGCACAGATACGCAGTATTTT.

The chain carries TRBV11-1 and TRBJ2-5; 13 bases line up with TRBD2. The CDR3 sequence is 16 residues long. Losses at the gene ends were 1 base for V and 2 bases for J; bases not matched to a gene: 1. The germline V gene encodes CDR1 SGHAT and CDR2 FQDESV (reference sequence). The CDR3 sequence: CASSLEGLAGQETQYF. The CDR3 DNA reads as TGTGCCAGCAGCTTAGAGGGACTAGCGGGGCAAGAGACCCAGTACTTC.

V gene TRBV5-1 combines with J gene TRBJ1-1; weak D call: TRBD1 (5 bases). The V end lost 0 bases, the J end lost 3 bases, and 9 bases lay between the germline ends. The CDR3 is 14 residues long. The V gene's germline CDR1 is SGHRS and CDR2 YFSETQ. CDR3 nucleotide sequence: TGCGCCAGCAGCTTGGGCGGGGGACACACTGAAGCTTTCTTT. This translates into CASSLGGGHTEAFF.

The CDR3 sequence is CASSATRQGAYGYTF. In nucleotides, the CDR3 is TGTGCCAGCAGCGCGACCCGACAGGGGGCTTATGGCTACACCTTC. V and J are TRBV5-4 and TRBJ1-2; 10 positions agree with TRBD1. The CDR3 is 15 residues long. V was clipped by 4 bases and J by 5 bases; unmatched bases: 8. The germline V gene encodes CDR1 SGHNT and CDR2 YYREEE (reference sequence).

CDR3 coding DNA: TGTGCCAGCAGTTACACGTCGACAGGCTACAATGAGCAGTTCTTC. Translating it yields CASSYTSTGYNEQFF. V and J are TRBV6-6 and TRBJ2-1, with D perhaps matching TRBD1 (6 bases). The CDR3 spans 15 residues. The ends were cut back, 2 bases at V and 3 bases at J, with 11 bases in the middle. CDR1 and CDR2 (germline): MNHNY, SVGAGI (reference sequence).

The chain links TRBV5-1 to TRBJ2-6, with D possibly matching TRBD2 (6 bases). Germline assignment: CDR1 SGHRS and CDR2 YFSETQ. The CDR3 is 15 residues long. Trimming left V 5 bases short and J 3 bases short, with 12 bases between. CDR3 DNA sequence: TGCGCCAGCAGACTCGAGGGAGGTGGGGCCAACGTCCTGACTTTC. It is translated as CASRLEGGGANVLTF. The whole variable domain, remainder taken from reference TRBV5-1 and TRBJ2-6, is KAGVTQTPRYLIKTRGQQVTLSCSPISGHRSVSWYQQTPGQGLQFLFEYFSETQRNKGNFPGRFSGRQFSNSRSEMNVSTLELGDSALYLCASRLEGGGANVLTFGAGSRLTVL.

CDR3: CASSLKHRDEKLFF. Here the CDR3 DNA reads TGTGCCAGCAGCTTAAAACACAGGGATGAAAAACTGTTTTTT. V is TRBV11-3 and J is TRBJ1-4; a weak D match, TRBD1 (6 bases). Trimming stripped 2 bases from V and 6 bases from J, with 10 bases between. CDR1 and CDR2 from the germline V gene are SGHNT and YENEEA. This CDR3 has 14 residues.

The count of this clone is one. V is TRBV5-5 and J is TRBJ1-6, with D unclear. Germline V gene data show CDR1 as SGHKS and CDR2 as YYEKEE (reference sequence). There are 15 residues in the CDR3. The V and J ends lost 0 bases and 6 bases respectively, with 10 bases between them. The CDR3 loop reads CASSLVLGSNSPLHF. The CDR3 DNA sequence: TGTGCCAGCAGCTTGGTGTTAGGGAGTAATTCACCCCTCCACTTT.

The rearrangement uses TRBV10-3 and TRBJ1-2; 7 nucleotides agree with TRBD1. J gave up 8 bases and V 11 bases, and 14 bases lay outside the gene matches. CDR3 length: 13 residues. Germline-derived CDR1 and CDR2 are ENHRY and SYGVKD. The CDR3: CASRGQGVEGYTF. Written as DNA, the CDR3 is TGTGCCTCCCGAGGGCAGGGGGTCGAGGGCTACACCTTC.

The J gene is TRBJ1-2, the V gene TRBV19; TRBD1 agrees at 11 bases. Germline CDR1 reads LNHDA; CDR2 reads SQIVND (reference sequence). CDR3 size: 17 residues. Trimming at V came to 3 bases and at J to 2 bases, leaving 8 bases not matched to a gene. The CDR3 nucleotides are TGTGCCAGTAGTATTGGGCGGACAGGGGGCGCGAACTATGGCTACACCTTC. Translated: CASSIGRTGGANYGYTF. The full variable domain, in which reference TRBV19 and TRBJ1-2 provide the parts outside the CDR3, is DGGITQSPKYLFRKEGQNVTLSCEQNLNHDAMYWYRQDPGQGLRLIYYSQIVNDFQKGDIAEGYSVSREKKESFPLTVTSAQKNPTAFYLCASSIGRTGGANYGYTFGSGTRLTVV.

In nucleotides, the CDR3 is TGCAGCGTTAAATTGACAGATAATTCACCCCTCCACTTT. It is translated as CSVKLTDNSPLHF. The V and J genes are TRBV29-1 and TRBJ1-6, with D tentatively TRBD1 (5 bases). V was cut by 5 bases and J by 5 bases, with 10 bases left in between. CDR1 is SQVTM and CDR2 is ANQGSEA in the germline V gene. The CDR3 is made up of 13 amino acids.

The rearrangement uses TRBV15 and TRBJ1-1, with 7 positions matching TRBD1. V trimming: 4 bases; J trimming: 4 bases; junction bases outside the gene matches: 9. CDR1 and CDR2 (germline): LNHNV, YYDKDF (reference sequence). The CDR3 consists of 15 residues. CDR3 bases: TGTGCCACCAGCACAGCCCTCAGGGGGGTCACTGAAGCTTTCTTT. This translates into CATSTALRGVTEAFF.

The CDR3 region is CASSAFGRGERTEAFF. The CDR3 nucleotides are TGTGCCAGCAGCGCTTTTGGTCGGGGTGAGAGGACTGAAGCTTTCTTT. The V gene is TRBV9, the J gene TRBJ1-1; D is ambiguous. Trimming took off 3 bases at V and 5 bases at J, with 20 bases between the two ends. The V gene's germline CDR1 is SGDLS and CDR2 YYNGEE. The CDR3 loop spans 16 amino acids. The variable domain in full, with the rest retrieved from reference TRBV9 and TRBJ1-1, is DSGVTQTPKHLITATGQRVTLRCSPRSGDLSVYWYQQSLDQGLQFLIQYYNGEERAKGNILERFSAQQFPDLHSELNLSSLELGDSALYFCASSAFGRGERTEAFFGQGTRLTVV.

The genes are TRBV3-1 (or the pseudogene TRBV3-2) and TRBJ2-5; D is perhaps TRBD2 (5 bases). Germline V gene lookup returns CDR1 LGHDT and CDR2 YNNKEL (reference sequence). V was clipped by 4 bases and J by 1 base, with 10 bases between them. The CDR3 spans 14 residues. CDR3 nucleotide sequence: TGTGCCAGCAGCCGACTAACTTCCCAAGAGACCCAGTACTTC. This translates into CASSRLTSQETQYF.

This chain links TRBV10-3 with TRBJ1-1; 8 nucleotides match TRBD1. CDR1 ENHRY and CDR2 SYGVKD come from the germline V gene. The CDR3 length is 11 residues. With V trimmed by 3 bases and J by 12 bases, 3 bases remained unmatched. CDR3 nucleotides: TGTGCCATCAGTGAAGACAGGGGCACTTTCTTT. Translating gives CAISEDRGTFF.

This clone was observed a single time. This chain links TRBV6-5 with TRBJ1-5; 8 bases match TRBD1. Looked up from germline, CDR1 is MNHEY and CDR2 is SVGAGI. The trim removed 6 bases at V and 7 bases at J, leaving 2 bases unmatched. The CDR3 is 12 amino acids. The CDR3 protein is CASRTGAQPQHF. CDR3 coding DNA: TGTGCCAGCAGGACAGGGGCCCAGCCCCAGCATTTT.

V gene TRBV4-3 combines with J gene TRBJ1-2; D is undetermined. The CDR3 runs 15 residues. The V end lost 0 bases, the J end lost 4 bases, and 12 bases lay between the germline ends. Looked up from germline, CDR1 is LGHNA and CDR2 is YSLEER. CDR3 sequence (DNA): TGCGCCAGCAGCCAAGAATCGGTGAACCGCTATGGCTACACCTTC. As protein: CASSQESVNRYGYTF.

CDR3: CSVVGGLLAEAFF. DNA of the CDR3: TGCAGCGTTGTGGGGGGTCTTTTGGCTGAAGCTTTCTTT. The J gene is TRBJ1-1, the V gene TRBV29-1; D might be TRBD1 (5 bases). Between the trimmed V and J ends, which lost 4 bases and 6 bases, there was a span of 15 bases. The CDR3 consists of 13 residues. Germline V CDR1 and CDR2: SQVTM, ANQGSEA.

The chain joins TRBV6-2 or TRBV6-3 to TRBJ2-1, with TRBD2 identical over 7 bases. Unmatched junction bases numbered 5, after V lost 0 bases and J lost 3 bases. Germline CDR1 is MNHEY and CDR2 is SVGEGT. CDR3 length: 16 amino acids. The CDR3 protein is CASSYSERGHYNEQFF. As DNA, the CDR3 is TGTGCCAGCAGTTACTCGGAGCGGGGCCACTACAATGAGCAGTTCTTC.

The chain is built from TRBV5-1 and TRBJ1-1; TRBD1 matches 10 bases. Per germline, CDR1 SGHRS and CDR2 YFSETQ. V shed 4 bases and J 5 bases; nucleotides not matched to a gene: 8. The CDR3 consists of 15 residues. The CDR3 DNA reads TGCGCCAGCAGCGCTCGACAGGGGGCGTCGACTGAAGCTTTCTTT. Translated, it gives CASSARQGASTEAFF.

This sequence joins TRBV2 and TRBJ2-1; D gene ambiguous. CDR3 length: 12 amino acids. Germline V gene lookup returns CDR1 SNHLY and CDR2 FYNNEI. The V end lost 5 bases, the J end lost 3 bases, and 5 bases lay between the germline ends. The CDR3 here is CASSNNYNEQFF. CDR3 in DNA: TGTGCCAGCAGTAATAACTACAATGAGCAGTTCTTC.

J is TRBJ2-5 and V is TRBV9; unclear D gene. This CDR3 is built from 11 residues. Germline CDR1 SGDLS, CDR2 YYNGEE. Between the trimmed V and J ends, which lost 3 bases and 6 bases, there was a span of 6 bases. CDR3 amino acids: CASSAGQTQYF. CDR3 DNA sequence: TGTGCCAGCAGCGCGGGTCAGACCCAGTACTTC.